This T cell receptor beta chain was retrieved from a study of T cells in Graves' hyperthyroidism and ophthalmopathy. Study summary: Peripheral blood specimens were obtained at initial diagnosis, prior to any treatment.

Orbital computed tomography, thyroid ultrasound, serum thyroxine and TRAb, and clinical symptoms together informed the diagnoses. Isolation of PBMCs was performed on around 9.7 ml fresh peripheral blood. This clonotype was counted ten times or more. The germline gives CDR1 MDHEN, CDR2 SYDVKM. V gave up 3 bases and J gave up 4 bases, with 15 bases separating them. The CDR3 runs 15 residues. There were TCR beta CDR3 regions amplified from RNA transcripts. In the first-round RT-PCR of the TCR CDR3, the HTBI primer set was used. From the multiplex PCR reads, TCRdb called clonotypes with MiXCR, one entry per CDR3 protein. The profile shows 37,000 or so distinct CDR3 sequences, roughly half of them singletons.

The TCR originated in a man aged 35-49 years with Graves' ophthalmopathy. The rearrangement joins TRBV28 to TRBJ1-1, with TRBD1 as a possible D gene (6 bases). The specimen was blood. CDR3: CASSFQGRSGTEAFF. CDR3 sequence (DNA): TGTGCCAGCAGTTTCCAGGGGCGATCGGGCACTGAAGCTTTCTTT.